This entry concerns a single TCR beta chain. This entry belongs to a study of memory CD4+ T cells and cytomegalovirus serostatus. V lost 3 bases and J 5 bases, leaving 13 bases between the germline ends. The germline gives CDR1 KGHSH, CDR2 LQKENI. The CDR3 runs to 15 residues. The sort gate was single viable CD3+CD4+CD8-CD45RO+ cells for memory CD4+ T cells. The repertoire was sequenced with immunoSEQ multiplex PCR; TCRdb's copy has only in-frame clones and lacks some. In the table there are roughly 86,000 clones, roughly 80% of which are singletons. Sequencing was carried out using memory CD4+ T cells from blood. The chain links TRBV18 to TRBJ1-4; possibly TRBD1 for D (6 bases). The receptor was derived from an adult in good health and CMV-seropositive. Written as DNA, the CDR3 is TGTGCCAGCTCACCTCGGACAGAAACAAATGAAAAACTGTTTTTT. Translated: CASSPRTETNEKLFF.